Following are 4 T cell receptor beta chains from one sample sequenced in a study of T cell responses to AZD1222 COVID-19 vaccine. TCRdb keeps only in-frame clones here, not all; method: immunoSEQ multiplex PCR. Here the sample spans some 200,000 clones, roughly 91% being singletons. Sequencing was performed on peripheral blood, taken on day 0 of MenACWY control vaccination. Receptor source: an adult in good health.

The DNA for the CDR3 is TGTGCCAGCAGTTACCGGGACAGGGGCGCCTACGAGCAGTACTTC. Encoded protein: CASSYRDRGAYEQYF. The chain carries TRBV6-5 and TRBJ2-7, with 10 bases lining up with TRBD1. The J segment lost 2 bases and the V segment lost 2 bases, leaving 3 bases of the junction unmatched. The germline gives CDR1 MNHEY, CDR2 SVGAGI. The CDR3 contains 15 residues.

V and J are TRBV2 and TRBJ1-6; D is unresolved. Germline-derived CDR1 and CDR2 are SNHLY and FYNNEI. V was clipped by 2 bases and J by 9 bases, with 11 bases between them. The CDR3 spans 14 residues. Here the CDR3 reads CASSESGLTSPLHF. As DNA, the CDR3 is TGTGCCAGCAGTGAAAGCGGACTTACTTCACCCCTCCACTTT.

The rearrangement joins TRBV10-2 to TRBJ2-7; D gene unclear. Per germline, CDR1 WSHSY and CDR2 SAAADI. The CDR3 runs to 11 residues. The ends were cut back, 8 bases at V and 1 base at J, with 6 bases in the middle. The CDR3 loop is CASGPSYEQYF. The CDR3 bases are TGCGCCAGCGGCCCATCCTACGAGCAGTACTTC.

CDR3 coding DNA: TGTGCCAGCTCCCCCGGGACAGGAACCTATGGCTACACCTTC. It yields the protein CASSPGTGTYGYTF. The chain joins TRBV18 to TRBJ1-2, with 8 bases aligning to TRBD1. Germline V lookup: CDR1 KGHSH, CDR2 LQKENI. The CDR3 runs 14 residues. J was trimmed by 4 bases and V by 6 bases; bases with no gene match: 7.